The 2 T cell receptor beta chains presented below share a single source sample, sequenced in a study of cytomegalovirus exposure and HLA in healthy donors (dated by TCRdb to about 2017). Receptors were amplified or captured by the immunoSEQ multiplex PCR assay. For the multiplex PCR, a mixture combining 60 forward primers for TCR Vbeta segments and 13 reverse primers for TCR Jbeta segments was used. This immuneACCESS table, as held by TCRdb, lists in-frame sequences with V and J called but not all clones. Of the missing ones, under half trace to an unresolved V gene in checked studies; the others have no known cause. Present in this sample are 95,000 to 150,000 clones, roughly four fifths of which were seen just once. The top ten clonotypes cover 2.5% to 3.5% of the sample. The sequencing input was PBMCs. These receptors were taken from a woman in her twenties or thirties in good health and CMV-seropositive.

The V and J genes are TRBV19 and TRBJ1-6; 7 nucleotides agree with TRBD1. The germline V gene encodes CDR1 LNHDA and CDR2 SQIVND (reference sequence). V lost 5 bases, J lost 6 bases, and 7 bases stayed unmatched. The CDR3 sequence is 15 residues long. The CDR3 region is CASSPRQGFNSPLHF. CDR3 in DNA: TGTGCCAGTAGTCCTCGACAGGGTTTTAATTCACCCCTCCACTTT.

This rearrangement joins TRBV9 to TRBJ2-1; D perhaps matches TRBD1 (5 bases). CDR3 length: 13 amino acids. Germline V gives CDR1 SGDLS, CDR2 YYNGEE. Trimming stripped 4 bases from V and 5 bases from J, with 10 bases between. The CDR3 region is CASSSRQNNEQFF. In DNA form, the CDR3 reads TGTGCCAGCAGCTCCCGACAGAACAATGAGCAGTTCTTC.